This T cell receptor beta chain was retrieved from a study of cytomegalovirus exposure and HLA in healthy donors. V lost 4 bases and J lost 5, with 14 bases in between. Germline V gene data show CDR1 as MGHRA and CDR2 as YSYEKL. The CDR3 is 14 residues long. Use of 60 Vbeta and 13 Jbeta primers characterized the PCR. Measured with immunoSEQ multiplex PCR; TCRdb has only the in-frame clones, and not every one. The sample consists of 95,000 to 150,000 clones, roughly 80% of them appearing once. The V gene is TRBV4-1, the J gene TRBJ1-2, with no clear D. Specimen: PBMCs. The receptor was isolated from a man younger than 40 in good health and CMV-seronegative. The CDR3 DNA follows: TGCGCCAGCAGCCCGTCGGAGGGCATATATGGCTACACCTTC. This codes for CASSPSEGIYGYTF.